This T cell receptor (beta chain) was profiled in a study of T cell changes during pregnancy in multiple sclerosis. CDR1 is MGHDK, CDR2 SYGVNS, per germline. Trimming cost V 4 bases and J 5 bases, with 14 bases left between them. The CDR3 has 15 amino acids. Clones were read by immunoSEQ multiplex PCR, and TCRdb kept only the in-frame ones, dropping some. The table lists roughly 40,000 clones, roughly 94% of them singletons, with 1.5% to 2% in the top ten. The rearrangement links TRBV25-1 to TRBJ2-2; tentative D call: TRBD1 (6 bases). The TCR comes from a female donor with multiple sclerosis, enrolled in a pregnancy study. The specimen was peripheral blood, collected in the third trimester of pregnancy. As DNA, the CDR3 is TGTGCCAGCAGTGCCAGGGGAGTGGGGACCGGGGAGCTGTTTTTT. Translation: CASSARGVGTGELFF.